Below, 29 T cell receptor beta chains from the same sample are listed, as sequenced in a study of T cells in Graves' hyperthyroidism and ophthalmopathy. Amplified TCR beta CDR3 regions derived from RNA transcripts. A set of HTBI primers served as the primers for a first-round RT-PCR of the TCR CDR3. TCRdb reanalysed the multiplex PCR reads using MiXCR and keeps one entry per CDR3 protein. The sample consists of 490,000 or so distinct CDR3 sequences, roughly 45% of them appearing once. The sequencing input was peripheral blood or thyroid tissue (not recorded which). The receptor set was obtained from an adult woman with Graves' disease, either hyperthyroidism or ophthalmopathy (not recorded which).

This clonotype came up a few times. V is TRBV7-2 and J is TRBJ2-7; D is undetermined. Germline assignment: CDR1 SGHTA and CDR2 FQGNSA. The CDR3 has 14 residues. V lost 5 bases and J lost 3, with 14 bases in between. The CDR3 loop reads CASSPRAAHYEQYF. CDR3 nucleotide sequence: TGTGCCAGCAGCCCCCGTGCAGCACACTACGAGCAGTACTTC. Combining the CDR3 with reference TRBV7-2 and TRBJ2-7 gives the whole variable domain GAGVSQSPSNKVTEKGKDVELRCDPISGHTALYWYRQSLGQGLEFLIYFQGNSAPDKSGLPSDRFSAERTGGSVSTLTIQRTQQEDSAVYLCASSPRAAHYEQYFGPGTRLTVT.

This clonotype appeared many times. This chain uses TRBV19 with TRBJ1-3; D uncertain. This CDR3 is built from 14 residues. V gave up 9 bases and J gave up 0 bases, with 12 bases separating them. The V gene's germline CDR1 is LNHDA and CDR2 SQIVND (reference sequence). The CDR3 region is CASAETSSGNTIYF. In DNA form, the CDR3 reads TGTGCCAGCGCAGAGACCAGCTCTGGAAACACCATATATTTT.

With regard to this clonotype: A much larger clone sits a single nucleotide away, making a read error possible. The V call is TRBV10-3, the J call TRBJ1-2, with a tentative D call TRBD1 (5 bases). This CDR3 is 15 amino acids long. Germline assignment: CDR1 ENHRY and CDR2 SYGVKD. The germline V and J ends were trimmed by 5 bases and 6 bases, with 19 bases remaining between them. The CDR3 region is CAISLAGTGSDGYTF. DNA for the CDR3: TGTGCCATCAGTTTAGCGGGGACGGGGAGCGATGGCTACACCTTC.

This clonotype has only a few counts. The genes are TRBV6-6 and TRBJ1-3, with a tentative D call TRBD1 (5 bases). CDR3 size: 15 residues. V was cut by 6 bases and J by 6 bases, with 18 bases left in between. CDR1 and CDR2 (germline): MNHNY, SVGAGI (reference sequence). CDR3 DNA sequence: TGTGCCAGCAGCAAATTCGAGGGACCCTTAAACACCATATATTTT. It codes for CASSKFEGPLNTIYF.

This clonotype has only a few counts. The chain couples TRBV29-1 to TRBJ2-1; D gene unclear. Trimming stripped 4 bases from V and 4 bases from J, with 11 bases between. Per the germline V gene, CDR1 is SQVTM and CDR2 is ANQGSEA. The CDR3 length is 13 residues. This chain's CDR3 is CSVAPQAYNEQFF. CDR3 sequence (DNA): TGCAGCGTTGCCCCTCAGGCGTACAATGAGCAGTTCTTC.

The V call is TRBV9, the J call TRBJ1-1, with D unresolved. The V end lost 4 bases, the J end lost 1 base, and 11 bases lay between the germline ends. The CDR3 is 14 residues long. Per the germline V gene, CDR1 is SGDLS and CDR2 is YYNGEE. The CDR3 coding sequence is TGTGCCAGCAGCTCCCGAGGGTCGAACACTGAAGCTTTCTTT. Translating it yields CASSSRGSNTEAFF.

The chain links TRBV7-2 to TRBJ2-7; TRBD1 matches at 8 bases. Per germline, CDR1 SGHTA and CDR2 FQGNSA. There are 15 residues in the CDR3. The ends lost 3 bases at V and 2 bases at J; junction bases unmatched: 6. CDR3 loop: CASSFGQGIPYEQYF. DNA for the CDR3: TGTGCCAGCAGCTTTGGACAGGGAATTCCCTACGAGCAGTACTTC.

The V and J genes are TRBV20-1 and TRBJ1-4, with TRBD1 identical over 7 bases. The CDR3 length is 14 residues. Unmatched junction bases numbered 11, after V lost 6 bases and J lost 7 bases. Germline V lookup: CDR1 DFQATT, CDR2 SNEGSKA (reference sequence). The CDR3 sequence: CSASTTGSLEKLFF. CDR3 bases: TGCAGTGCCTCCACGACAGGGTCGCTTGAAAAACTGTTTTTT.

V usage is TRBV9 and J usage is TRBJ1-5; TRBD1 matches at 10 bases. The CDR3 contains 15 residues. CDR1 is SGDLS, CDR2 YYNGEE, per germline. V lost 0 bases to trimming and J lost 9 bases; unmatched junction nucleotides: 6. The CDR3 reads CASSVDPGQGRPQHF. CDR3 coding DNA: TGTGCCAGCAGCGTAGACCCGGGACAGGGGAGGCCCCAGCATTTT.

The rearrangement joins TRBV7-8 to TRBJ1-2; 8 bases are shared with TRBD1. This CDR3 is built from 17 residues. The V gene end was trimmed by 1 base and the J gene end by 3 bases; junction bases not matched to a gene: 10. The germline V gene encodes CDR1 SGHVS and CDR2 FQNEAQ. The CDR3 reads CASSLVGYGTGDYGYTF. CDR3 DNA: TGTGCCAGCAGCTTAGTTGGGTATGGGACAGGCGACTATGGCTACACCTTC.

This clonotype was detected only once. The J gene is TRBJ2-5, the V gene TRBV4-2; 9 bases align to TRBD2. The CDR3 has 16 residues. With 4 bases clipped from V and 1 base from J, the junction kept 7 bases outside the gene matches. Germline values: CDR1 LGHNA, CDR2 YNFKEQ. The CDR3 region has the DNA TGTGCCAGCAGCCCCTACCGAGCGGGAGGCCAAGAGACCCAGTACTTC. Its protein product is CASSPYRAGGQETQYF.

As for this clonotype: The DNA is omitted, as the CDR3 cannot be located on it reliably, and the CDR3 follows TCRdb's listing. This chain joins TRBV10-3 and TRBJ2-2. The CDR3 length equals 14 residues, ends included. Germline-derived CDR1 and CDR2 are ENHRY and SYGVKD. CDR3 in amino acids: CAISAGNTTGSCFF.

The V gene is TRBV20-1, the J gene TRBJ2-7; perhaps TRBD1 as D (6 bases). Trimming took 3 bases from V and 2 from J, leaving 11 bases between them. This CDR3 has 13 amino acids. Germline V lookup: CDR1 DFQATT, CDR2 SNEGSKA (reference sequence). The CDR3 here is CSASEDRTYEQYF. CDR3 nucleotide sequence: TGCAGTGCTAGTGAAGACAGGACCTACGAGCAGTACTTC.

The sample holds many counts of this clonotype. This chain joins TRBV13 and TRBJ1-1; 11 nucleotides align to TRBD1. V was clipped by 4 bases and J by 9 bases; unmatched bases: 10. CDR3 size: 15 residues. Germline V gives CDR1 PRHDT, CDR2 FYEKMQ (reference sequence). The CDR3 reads CASSSPTGTGGKAFF. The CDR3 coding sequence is TGTGCCAGCAGCTCCCCGACTGGGACAGGGGGAAAAGCTTTCTTT.

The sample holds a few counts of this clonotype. This CDR3 is CSAGTGVYEQYF. In nucleotides, the CDR3 is TGCAGCGCCGGGACAGGGGTCTACGAGCAGTACTTC. The chain recombines TRBV29-1 with TRBJ2-7, with 10 bases lining up with TRBD1. In germline, CDR1 is SQVTM, CDR2 ANQGSEA. The ends lost 7 bases at V and 3 bases at J; junction bases unmatched: 3. This CDR3 comprises 12 residues.

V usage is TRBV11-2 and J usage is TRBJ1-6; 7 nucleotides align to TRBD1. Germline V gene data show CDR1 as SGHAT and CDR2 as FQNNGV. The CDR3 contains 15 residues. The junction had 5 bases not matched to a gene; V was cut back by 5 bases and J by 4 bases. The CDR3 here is CASSIGQDYNSPLHF. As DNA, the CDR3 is TGTGCCAGCAGCATCGGACAGGATTATAATTCACCCCTCCACTTT. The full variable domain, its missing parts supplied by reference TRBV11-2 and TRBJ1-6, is EAGVAQSPRYKIIEKRQSVAFWCNPISGHATLYWYQQILGQGPKLLIQFQNNGVVDDSQLPKDRFSAERLKGVDSTLKIQPAKLEDSAVYLCASSIGQDYNSPLHFGNGTRLTVT.

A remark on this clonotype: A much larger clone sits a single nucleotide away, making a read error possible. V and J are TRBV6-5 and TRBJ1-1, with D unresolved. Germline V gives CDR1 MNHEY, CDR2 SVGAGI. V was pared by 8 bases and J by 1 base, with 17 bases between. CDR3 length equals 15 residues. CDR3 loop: CASPRRENGNTEAFF. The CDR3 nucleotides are TGTGCCAGCCCTAGGAGGGAAAATGGGAACACTGAAGCTTTCTTT.

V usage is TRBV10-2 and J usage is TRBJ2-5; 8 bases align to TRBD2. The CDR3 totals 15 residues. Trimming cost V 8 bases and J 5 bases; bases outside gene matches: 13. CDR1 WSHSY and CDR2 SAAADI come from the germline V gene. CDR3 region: CASQDASGSWETQYF. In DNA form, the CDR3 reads TGCGCCAGCCAAGATGCAAGCGGGAGTTGGGAGACCCAGTACTTC.

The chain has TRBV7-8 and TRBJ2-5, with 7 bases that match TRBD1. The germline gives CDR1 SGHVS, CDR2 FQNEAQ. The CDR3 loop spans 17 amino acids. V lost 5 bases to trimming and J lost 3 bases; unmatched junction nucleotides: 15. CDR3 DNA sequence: TGTGCCAGCAGCATCGGACAGGCGGGCGGTTGGGAAGAGACCCAGTACTTC. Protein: CASSIGQAGGWEETQYF.

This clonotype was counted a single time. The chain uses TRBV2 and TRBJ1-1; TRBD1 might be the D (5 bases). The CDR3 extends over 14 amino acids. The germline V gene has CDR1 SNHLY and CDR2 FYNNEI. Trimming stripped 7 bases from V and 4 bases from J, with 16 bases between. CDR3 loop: CASTLSRVGTEAFF. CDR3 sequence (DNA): TGTGCCAGCACCCTCTCCAGGGTGGGCACTGAAGCTTTCTTT.

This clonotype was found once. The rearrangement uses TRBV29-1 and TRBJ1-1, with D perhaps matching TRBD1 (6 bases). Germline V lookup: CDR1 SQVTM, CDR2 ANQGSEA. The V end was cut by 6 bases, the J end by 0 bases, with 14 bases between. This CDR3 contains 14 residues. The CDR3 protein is CSVGADGMNTEAFF. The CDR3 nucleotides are TGCAGCGTGGGGGCGGACGGCATGAACACTGAAGCTTTCTTT.

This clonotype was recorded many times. The CDR3 protein is CASTYAGEQYF. For the CDR3, the DNA is TGTGCCAGCACCTACGCGGGCGAGCAGTACTTC. The chain joins TRBV2 to TRBJ2-7; D is perhaps TRBD2 (5 bases). Germline CDR1 is SNHLY and CDR2 is FYNNEI. The CDR3 has 11 amino acids. V was pared by 7 bases and J by 6 bases, with 10 bases between. Supplemented by reference TRBV2 and TRBJ2-7, the full variable domain reads EPEVTQTPSHQVTQMGQEVILRCVPISNHLYFYWYRQILGQKVEFLVSFYNNEISEKSEIFDDQFSVERPDGSNFTLKIRSTKLEDSAMYFCASTYAGEQYFGPGTRLTVT.

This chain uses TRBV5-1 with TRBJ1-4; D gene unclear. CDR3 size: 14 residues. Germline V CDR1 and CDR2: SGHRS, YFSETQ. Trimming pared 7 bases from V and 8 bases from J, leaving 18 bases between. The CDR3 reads CASGLEGTEEKLFF. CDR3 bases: TGCGCCAGCGGGTTGGAAGGAACGGAGGAAAAACTGTTTTTT.

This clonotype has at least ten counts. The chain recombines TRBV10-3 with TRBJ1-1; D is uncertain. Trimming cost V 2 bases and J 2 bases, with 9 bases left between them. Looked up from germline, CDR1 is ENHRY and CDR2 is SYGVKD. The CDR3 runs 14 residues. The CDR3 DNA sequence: TGTGCCATCAGTGAGCACGACATAAACACTGAAGCTTTCTTT. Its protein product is CAISEHDINTEAFF.

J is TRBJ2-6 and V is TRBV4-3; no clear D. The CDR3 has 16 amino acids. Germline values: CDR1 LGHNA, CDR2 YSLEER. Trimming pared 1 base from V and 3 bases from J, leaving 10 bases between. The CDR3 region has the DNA TGCGCCAGCAGCCAAGGGAGTGAATTTGGGGCCAACGTCCTGACTTTC. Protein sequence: CASSQGSEFGANVLTF.

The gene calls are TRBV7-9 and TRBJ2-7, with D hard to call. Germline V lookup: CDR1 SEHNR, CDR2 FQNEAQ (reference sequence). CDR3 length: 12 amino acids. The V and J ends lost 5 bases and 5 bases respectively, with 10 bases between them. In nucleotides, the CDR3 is TGTGCCAGCAGCATTACCATAAACGAGCAGTACTTC. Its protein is CASSITINEQYF.

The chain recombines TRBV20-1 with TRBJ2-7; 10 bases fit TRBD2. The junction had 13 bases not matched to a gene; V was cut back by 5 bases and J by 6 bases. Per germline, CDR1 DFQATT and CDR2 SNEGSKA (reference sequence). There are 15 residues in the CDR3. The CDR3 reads CSASKLAGVFCEQYF. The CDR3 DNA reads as TGCAGTGCTTCTAAGCTAGCGGGAGTTTTCTGCGAGCAGTACTTC.

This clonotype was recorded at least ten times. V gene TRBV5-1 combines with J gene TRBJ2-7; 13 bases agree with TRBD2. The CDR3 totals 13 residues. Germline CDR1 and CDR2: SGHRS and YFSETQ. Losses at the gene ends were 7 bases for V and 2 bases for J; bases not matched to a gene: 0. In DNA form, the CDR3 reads TGCGCCAGCGGACTAGCGGGAGCCTACGAGCAGTACTTC. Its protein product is CASGLAGAYEQYF.

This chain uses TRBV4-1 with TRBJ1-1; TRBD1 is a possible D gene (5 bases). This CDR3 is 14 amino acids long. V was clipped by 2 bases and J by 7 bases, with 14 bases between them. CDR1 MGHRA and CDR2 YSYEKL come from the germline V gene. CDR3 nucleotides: TGCGCCAGCAGCCAAAAAGGGGCTGGGGTTGAAGCTTTCTTT. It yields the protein CASSQKGAGVEAFF.